The 22 T cell receptor beta chains given below trace back to one sample, sequenced in a study of shared clonotypes between healthy human individuals. Clones were sequenced by immunoSEQ multiplex PCR, and TCRdb holds only the in-frame ones, with some missing. In the table there are 170,000 or so clones, about 68% of which are singletons. The sample comprised memory CD4+ T cells sorted from blood. Regarding subset: CD45RA-negative fraction. The receptor set was obtained from a man younger than 40 in good health.

V gene TRBV11-3 combines with J gene TRBJ1-1; 7 bases agree with TRBD1. V shed 5 bases and J 11 bases; nucleotides not matched to a gene: 8. The germline gives CDR1 SGHNT, CDR2 YENEEA. The CDR3 extends over 12 amino acids. CDR3 bases: TGTGCCAGCAGCGGAAGAGGGGGACAGGCTTTCTTT. Residues: CASSGRGGQAFF.

The V call is TRBV7-9, the J call TRBJ2-7; D perhaps matches TRBD2 (6 bases). Germline loops: CDR1 SEHNR, CDR2 FQNEAQ (reference sequence). The V gene lost 4 bases and the J gene lost 2 bases, with 12 bases spanning the gap. CDR3 size: 14 residues. CDR3 sequence: CASSYGTGTYEQYF. The CDR3 region has the DNA TGTGCCAGCAGCTACGGGACTGGAACCTACGAGCAGTACTTC.

This clone was counted at least ten times. V is TRBV29-1 and J is TRBJ2-7, with 9 bases that match TRBD1. With 6 bases clipped from V and 3 bases from J, the junction kept 6 bases outside the gene matches. CDR1 is SQVTM and CDR2 is ANQGSEA in the germline V gene. This CDR3 spans 13 amino acids. The CDR3 bases are TGCAGCGTCCCGGGACAGGGAAGCTACGAGCAGTACTTC. Translating it yields CSVPGQGSYEQYF.

This clone occurred once. The chain couples TRBV2 to TRBJ2-7, with D perhaps matching TRBD2 (5 bases). V lost 5 bases and J 6 bases, leaving 17 bases between the germline ends. This CDR3 region has 14 residues. Germline-derived CDR1 and CDR2 are SNHLY and FYNNEI. CDR3 region: CASSPPFEGPEQYF. The CDR3 bases are TGTGCCAGCAGTCCTCCTTTTGAGGGCCCCGAGCAGTACTTC.

The chain uses TRBV6-4 and TRBJ2-1; TRBD2 matches at 9 bases. This CDR3 has 15 residues. Germline CDR1 and CDR2: MRHNA and SNTAGT. Trimming cost V 3 bases and J 2 bases; bases outside gene matches: 2. The CDR3: CASSEVAGAYNEQFF. DNA of the CDR3: TGTGCCAGCAGTGAGGTAGCGGGAGCCTACAATGAGCAGTTCTTC.

This clone has just a few counts. J is TRBJ2-7 and V is TRBV28; 12 nucleotides agree with TRBD2. The V gene end was trimmed by 4 bases and the J gene end by 3 bases; junction bases not matched to a gene: 7. Germline-derived CDR1 and CDR2 are MDHEN and SYDVKM. CDR3 size: 16 residues. CDR3 loop: CASSSPSTSGGYEQYF. The CDR3 DNA sequence: TGTGCCAGCAGTTCCCCGTCGACTAGCGGGGGCTACGAGCAGTACTTC.

The chain employs TRBV23-1 and TRBJ2-3; TRBD1 might be the D (6 bases). TRBV23-1 has ORF status, its function being uncertain. V lost 5 bases, J lost 4 bases, and 10 bases lay in between. This CDR3 is 13 amino acids long. This CDR3 reads CASSDQGSDTQYF. DNA of the CDR3: TGCGCCAGCAGTGACCAGGGGTCAGATACGCAGTATTTT.

This chain connects TRBV5-5 to TRBJ2-1, with no clear D. The CDR3 runs 14 residues. Germline CDR1 SGHKS, CDR2 YYEKEE (reference sequence). The V and J ends lost 0 bases and 5 bases respectively, with 9 bases between them. CDR3 DNA: TGTGCCAGCAGCTTGGGGCCTGGGGACAATGAGCAGTTCTTC. Its protein is CASSLGPGDNEQFF.

V gene TRBV7-8 combines with J gene TRBJ2-1; unclear D gene. Trimming removed 5 bases from V and 1 base from J, with 15 bases in between. The length of the CDR3 is 16 residues. Germline V gives CDR1 SGHVS, CDR2 FQNEAQ. CDR3 DNA sequence: TGTGCCAGCAGCCCCCAGCAGGCCGTTTCCTACAATGAGCAGTTCTTC. Encoded protein: CASSPQQAVSYNEQFF. Full variable domain (remainder filled in from reference TRBV7-8 and TRBJ2-1): GAGVSQSPRYKVAKRGQDVALRCDPISGHVSLFWYQQALGQGPEFLTYFQNEAQLDKSGLPSDRFFAERPEGSVSTLKIQRTQQEDSAVYLCASSPQQAVSYNEQFFGPGTRLTVL.

The chain combines TRBV11-2 with TRBJ1-2; TRBD1 matches at 7 bases. The CDR3 length is 13 residues. CDR1 and CDR2 from the germline V gene are SGHAT and FQNNGV. Germline trimming cut 6 bases from V and 8 bases from J; bases unmatched to any gene: 9. CDR3 nucleotides: TGTGCCAGCAGTTTAATCACAGGGGAGGGCTACACCTTC. Amino acids: CASSLITGEGYTF.

The chain uses TRBV7-8 and TRBJ1-2, with D uncertain. Germline V gives CDR1 SGHVS, CDR2 FQNEAQ. Trimming stripped 5 bases from V and 4 bases from J, with 20 bases between. This CDR3 spans 16 amino acids. The CDR3 coding sequence is TGTGCCAGCAGCCTCCCCCTTACCCGAAAGACCTATGGCTACACCTTC. This codes for CASSLPLTRKTYGYTF.

The chain links TRBV28 to TRBJ1-2; D is ambiguous. V was clipped by 3 bases and J by 7 bases, with 12 bases between them. The length of the CDR3 is 13 residues. The germline V gene has CDR1 MDHEN and CDR2 SYDVKM. The CDR3 region is CASSLGMFAGYTF. CDR3 in DNA: TGTGCCAGCAGTTTGGGGATGTTCGCTGGCTACACCTTC.

The V gene is TRBV18, the J gene TRBJ2-7; 7 bases match TRBD2. V dropped 0 bases and J dropped 1; count of bases not matched to a gene: 6. The germline gives CDR1 KGHSH, CDR2 LQKENI. This CDR3 is 16 amino acids long. Written as DNA, the CDR3 is TGTGCCAGCTCACCACCCACGGGAGGAACGTCCTACGAGCAGTACTTC. It is translated as CASSPPTGGTSYEQYF.

Note on this clone: Other nucleotide sequences from this sample produce the same CDR3. The rearrangement joins TRBV6-5 to TRBJ1-4; TRBD1 agrees at 9 bases. After removal of 5 bases from V and 10 bases from J, the junction contained 5 bases not matched to a gene. This CDR3 is 13 amino acids long. The germline gives CDR1 MNHEY, CDR2 SVGAGI. Written as DNA, the CDR3 is TGTGCCAGCAGTCGAGACAGGGGGGTAAAACTGTTTTTT. Translating gives CASSRDRGVKLFF.

In this sample, this clone turned up once. The chain carries TRBV11-2 and TRBJ1-4; 7 bases match TRBD1. Unmatched junction bases numbered 9, after V lost 5 bases and J lost 12 bases. The CDR3 totals 13 residues. In germline, CDR1 is SGHAT, CDR2 FQNNGV. CDR3: CASSKTGVGELFF. CDR3 sequence (DNA): TGTGCCAGCAGCAAAACAGGGGTGGGGGAACTGTTTTTT.

This clone has ten or more counts. The chain links TRBV27 to TRBJ2-7; unclear D gene. Germline V gene data show CDR1 as MNHEY and CDR2 as SMNVEV (reference sequence). The CDR3 runs 16 residues. V was shortened by 4 bases and J by 2 bases, with 18 bases between the two germline ends. The CDR3 DNA is TGTGCCAGCAGTTCGGCAGGCCGTAGTCTCGCCTACGAGCAGTACTTC. It specifies CASSSAGRSLAYEQYF.

Details on this clone: With a much larger clone just one base away, this may be a read error. This chain uses TRBV6-1 with TRBJ2-7; D ambiguous. Looked up from germline, CDR1 is MNHNS and CDR2 is SASEGT. V dropped 5 bases and J dropped 3 bases, with 5 bases sitting between them. There are 11 residues in the CDR3. CDR3 residues: CASSLGYEQYF. Written as DNA, the CDR3 is TGTGCCAGCAGTCTCGGCTACGAGCAGTACTTC.

The chain has TRBV14 and TRBJ1-3; D is unclear. The V gene's germline CDR1 is SGHDN and CDR2 FVKESK. There are 12 residues in the CDR3. V was shortened by 6 bases and J by 9 bases, with 12 bases between the two germline ends. CDR3 in amino acids: CASSHQESTIYF. The CDR3 DNA reads TGTGCCAGCAGTCACCAGGAGTCCACCATATATTTT.

This rearrangement joins TRBV5-1 to TRBJ2-1, with a weak D call TRBD2 (5 bases). The germline V gene encodes CDR1 SGHRS and CDR2 YFSETQ. CDR3 length equals 16 residues. Trimming cost V 4 bases and J 5 bases, with 19 bases left between them. The CDR3 sequence is CASSTWTVEGHNEQFF. DNA for the CDR3: TGCGCCAGCAGCACGTGGACTGTAGAGGGTCACAATGAGCAGTTCTTC.

The V and J genes are TRBV19 and TRBJ2-3; tentatively, D is TRBD1 (5 bases). This CDR3 has 13 amino acids. Germline CDR1 and CDR2: LNHDA and SQIVND (reference sequence). Trimming removed 6 bases from V and 0 bases from J, with 7 bases in between. CDR3 coding DNA: TGTGCCAGTAGGACAGACAGCACAGATACGCAGTATTTT. It codes for CASRTDSTDTQYF.

V is TRBV7-9 and J is TRBJ1-3; D remains ambiguous. The V end lost 3 bases, the J end lost 0 bases, and 6 bases lay between the germline ends. The CDR3 has 14 amino acids. The germline V gene encodes CDR1 SEHNR and CDR2 FQNEAQ (reference sequence). Here the CDR3 reads CASSFQSSGNTIYF. The CDR3 DNA follows: TGTGCCAGCAGCTTTCAGAGCTCTGGAAACACCATATATTTT. The complete variable domain, with remaining parts taken from reference TRBV7-9 and TRBJ1-3, reads DTGVSQNPRHKITKRGQNVTFRCDPISEHNRLYWYRQTLGQGPEFLTYFQNEAQLEKSRLLSDRFSAERPKGSFSTLEIQRTEQGDSAMYLCASSFQSSGNTIYFGEGSWLTVV.

The V and J genes are TRBV9 and TRBJ2-1; tentative D call: TRBD1 (8 bases). This CDR3 has 16 amino acids. V lost 6 bases to trimming and J lost 0 bases, with 16 bases between them. From germline, CDR1 is SGDLS and CDR2 YYNGEE. Here the CDR3 reads CASTTGGVHSYNEQFF. Written as DNA, the CDR3 is TGTGCCAGCACAACAGGGGGGGTTCACTCCTACAATGAGCAGTTCTTC.